Below are 4 T cell receptor beta chains sequenced from a single sample in a study of cytomegalovirus exposure and HLA in healthy donors. The PCR was carried out with 60 Vbeta primers and 13 Jbeta primers. The protocol was immunoSEQ multiplex PCR, while the TCRdb copy is restricted to in-frame clones and leaves out a portion. The sample's table shows 45,000 to 60,000 clones. Sample: PBMCs. Every receptor here comes from a male donor in good health and CMV-seronegative.

This chain joins TRBV10-3 and TRBJ2-3; TRBD2 matches 10 bases. CDR1 and CDR2 (germline): ENHRY, SYGVKD. CDR3 length: 13 residues. V was pared by 5 bases and J by 4 bases, with 0 bases of the junction left unmatched. As DNA, the CDR3 is TGTGCCATCAGTAGCGGGGGGGCAGATACGCAGTATTTT. This encodes CAISSGGADTQYF.

This chain joins TRBV29-1 and TRBJ2-1, with a possible D match to TRBD1 (6 bases). The CDR3 is 13 residues long. The V and J ends lost 7 bases and 0 bases respectively, with 10 bases between them. Germline values: CDR1 SQVTM, CDR2 ANQGSEA. The CDR3 nucleotides read TGCAGCGCCGGACAGAGCTCCTACAATGAGCAGTTCTTC. It is translated as CSAGQSSYNEQFF.

V and J are TRBV4-3 and TRBJ1-2, with a possible D match to TRBD1 (6 bases). The CDR3 loop spans 14 amino acids. Trimming shortened V by 1 base and J by 4 bases, and 10 bases separated the two germline ends. Germline V CDR1 and CDR2: LGHNA, YSLEER. CDR3 amino acids: CASSQARGAYGYTF. CDR3 DNA: TGCGCCAGCAGCCAAGCTCGGGGGGCCTATGGCTACACCTTC.

As concerns this clone: A junction end diverges from the germline sequence, so it may reflect a read error. The chain combines TRBV11-1 with TRBJ1-6; D may be TRBD1 (6 bases). The CDR3 spans 15 residues. CDR1 SGHAT and CDR2 FQDESV come from the germline V gene (reference sequence). The CDR3 region is CASSAHRVPGSPFHF. The CDR3 nucleotides are TGTGCCAGCAGCGCCCACAGGGTTCCGGGTTCACCCTTCCACTTT.